This is a list of T cell receptor beta chains from one sample in a study of beta chain features in type 1 diabetes. The method was immunoSEQ multiplex PCR; TCRdb's version includes in-frame clones alone and lacks a portion of them. The table includes around 280,000 clones, approximately 8% detected once. The sequencing input was central memory CD4+ T cells from blood. The receptors stem from a woman aged 18-35 years in good health. CDR3s leave out the opening cysteine and the closing phenylalanine or tryptophan.

j_call v_call cdr3_aa
TRBJ2-4 TRBV6-6 ASSPGTNIQY
TRBJ1-2 TRBV29-1 SVEGDGYT
TRBJ1-2 TRBV7-2 ASSKTGEAYGYT
TRBJ2-3 TRBV29-1 SVGASGGREDTQY
TRBJ1-1 TRBV10-3 AISGGTEAF
TRBJ2-5 TRBV5-1 ASSLQAQGGETQY
TRBJ1-5 TRBV30 AWGRGQGNQPQH
TRBJ2-5 TRBV6-1 ASSEDRGQQETQY
TRBJ2-5 TRBV5-1 ASSLWGGTDETQY
TRBJ2-3 TRBV27 ASSLLWERADTQY
TRBJ2-1 TRBV2 ASSVRGGGISYNEQF
TRBJ2-5 TRBV2 ASNWESRYQETQY
TRBJ1-2 TRBV7-2 ASSSWTGDPYGYT
TRBJ2-6 TRBV15 ATSRGSSGANVLT
TRBJ1-4 TRBV30 AWSTGTGVVKLF
TRBJ2-5 TRBV5-1 ASSYRGSRETQY
TRBJ1-1 TRBV29-1 SVHRQALNTEAF
TRBJ2-1 TRBV10-3 AISESSGSNEQF
TRBJ1-6 TRBV6-6 ASNLGADSPLH
TRBJ1-2 TRBV9 ASSVDYRGDYGYT
TRBJ2-3 TRBV30 AWSKRNADTQY
TRBJ2-2 TRBV7-2 ASSYRSGPRFGGELF
TRBJ1-1 TRBV7-2 ASSPGTRAF
TRBJ2-7 TRBV11-1 ASSFWGPSYEQY
TRBJ1-1 TRBV4-3 ASSQGRRDEAF
TRBJ2-5 TRBV11-1 ASSSGQQETQY
TRBJ1-4 TRBV27 ASSLGQGNEKLF
TRBJ2-3 TRBV4-1 ASSQEGWAADTQY
TRBJ1-3 TRBV7-9 ASSPQGYTGNTIY
TRBJ2-3 TRBV7-9 ASSPRRLSTDTQY
TRBJ1-2 TRBV29-1 SVGQGYGYT
TRBJ1-2 TRBV6-1 ASSELGGSSLYGYT
TRBJ1-3 TRBV7-9 ASSFLGSGNTIY
TRBJ2-1 TRBV9 ASSPKTGGLSYNEQF
TRBJ1-1 TRBV5-1 ASSLGQGFTEAF
TRBJ2-3 TRBV7-2 ASSLESGGTDTQY
TRBJ2-5 TRBV7-2 ASSISRGRETQY
TRBJ1-4 TRBV6-6 ASGTNEKLF
TRBJ1-2 TRBV7-2 ASSLQGAGYT
TRBJ2-2 TRBV15 ATSGSTSETNTGELF
TRBJ2-1 TRBV27 ASSFRPYNEQF
TRBJ2-2 TRBV5-6 ASSLYPTGELF
TRBJ2-4 TRBV4-1 ASSQANLGGGGNIQY
TRBJ2-2 TRBV5-4 ASSPGTGTGELF
TRBJ2-3 TRBV4-3 ASSQRTSFETDTQY
TRBJ1-1 TRBV5-1 ASSLRTGNTEAF
TRBJ2-3 TRBV2 ASSEILAGDFTDTQY